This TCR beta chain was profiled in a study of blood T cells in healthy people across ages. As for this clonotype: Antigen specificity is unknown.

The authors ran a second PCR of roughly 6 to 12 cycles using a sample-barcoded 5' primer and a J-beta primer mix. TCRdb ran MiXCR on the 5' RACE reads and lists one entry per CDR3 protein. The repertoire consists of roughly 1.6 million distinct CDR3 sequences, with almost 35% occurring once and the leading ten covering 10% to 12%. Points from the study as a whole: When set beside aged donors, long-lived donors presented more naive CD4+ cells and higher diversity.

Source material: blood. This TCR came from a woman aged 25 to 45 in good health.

Here the CDR3 DNA reads TGCAGTGCTAGAAACCCAGGGAGGGACGCAGATACGCAGTATTTT. Translated: CSARNPGRDADTQYF. The J gene is TRBJ2-3, the V gene TRBV20-1; 7 bases line up with TRBD2. The length of the CDR3 is 15 residues. Germline V gene sequence: CDR1 DFQATT, CDR2 SNEGSKA (reference sequence). V lost 2 bases and J lost 4; bases outside the gene matches: 9.